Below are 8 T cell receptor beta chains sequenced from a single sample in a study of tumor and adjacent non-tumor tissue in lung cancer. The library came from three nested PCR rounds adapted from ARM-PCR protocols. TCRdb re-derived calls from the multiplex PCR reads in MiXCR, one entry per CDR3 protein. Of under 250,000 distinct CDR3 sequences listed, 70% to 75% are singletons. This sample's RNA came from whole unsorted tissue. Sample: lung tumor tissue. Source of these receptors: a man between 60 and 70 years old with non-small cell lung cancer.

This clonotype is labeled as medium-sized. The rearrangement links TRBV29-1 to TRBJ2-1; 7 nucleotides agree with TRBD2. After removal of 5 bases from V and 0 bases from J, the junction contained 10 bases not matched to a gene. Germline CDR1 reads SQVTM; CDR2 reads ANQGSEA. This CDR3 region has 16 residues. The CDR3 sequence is CSVPQTSLSSYNEQFF. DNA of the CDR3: TGCAGCGTTCCTCAGACTAGCTTGAGCTCCTACAATGAGCAGTTCTTC.

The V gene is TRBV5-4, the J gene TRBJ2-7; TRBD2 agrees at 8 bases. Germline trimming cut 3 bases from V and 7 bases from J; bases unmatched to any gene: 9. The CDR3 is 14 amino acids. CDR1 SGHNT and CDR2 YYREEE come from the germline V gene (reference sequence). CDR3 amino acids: CASSYSAGGYEQYF. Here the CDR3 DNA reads TGTGCCAGCAGCTACTCGGCGGGGGGATATGAGCAGTACTTC.

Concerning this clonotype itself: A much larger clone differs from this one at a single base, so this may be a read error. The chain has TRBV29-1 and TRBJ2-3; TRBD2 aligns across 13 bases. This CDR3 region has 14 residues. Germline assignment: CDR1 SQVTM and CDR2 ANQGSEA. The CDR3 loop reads CSVGTSGVTDSQYF. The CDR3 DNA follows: TGCAGCGTAGGGACTAGCGGGGTCACAGATTCGCAGTATTTT.

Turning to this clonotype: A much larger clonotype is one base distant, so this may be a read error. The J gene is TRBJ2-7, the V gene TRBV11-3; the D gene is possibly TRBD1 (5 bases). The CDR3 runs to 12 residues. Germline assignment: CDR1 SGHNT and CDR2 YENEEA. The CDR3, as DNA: TGTTCCAGCAGGGCCGCCTCCTACGAGCAGTACTTC. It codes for CSSRAASYEQYF.

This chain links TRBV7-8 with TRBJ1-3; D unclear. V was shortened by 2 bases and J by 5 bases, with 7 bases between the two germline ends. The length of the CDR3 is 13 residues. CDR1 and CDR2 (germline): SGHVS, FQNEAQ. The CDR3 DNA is TGTGCCAGCAGCTTAAGTCGGCGAAACACCATATATTTT. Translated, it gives CASSLSRRNTIYF.

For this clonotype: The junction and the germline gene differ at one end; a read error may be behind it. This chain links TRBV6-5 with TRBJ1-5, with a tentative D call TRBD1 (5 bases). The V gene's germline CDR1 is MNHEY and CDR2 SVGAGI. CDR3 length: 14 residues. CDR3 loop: CASATEYSNQSQHF. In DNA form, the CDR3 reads TGTGCCAGCGCGACAGAATATAGCAATCAGTCCCAGCATTTT.

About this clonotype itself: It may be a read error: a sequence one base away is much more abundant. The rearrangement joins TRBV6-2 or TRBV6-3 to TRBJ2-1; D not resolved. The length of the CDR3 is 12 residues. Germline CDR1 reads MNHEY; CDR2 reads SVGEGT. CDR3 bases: TGTGCCAGCAGTAAGGGCTACAATGTGCAGTTCTTC. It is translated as CASSKGYNVQFF.

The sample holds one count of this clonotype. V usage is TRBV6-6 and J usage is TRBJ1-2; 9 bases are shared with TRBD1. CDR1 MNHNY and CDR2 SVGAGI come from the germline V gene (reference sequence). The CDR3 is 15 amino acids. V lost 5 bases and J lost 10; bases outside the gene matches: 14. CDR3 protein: CASSPVGQGRDAYTF. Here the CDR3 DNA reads TGTGCCAGCAGTCCCGTGGGACAGGGTAGGGATGCCTACACCTTC.